What follows are 24 T cell receptor beta chains derived from one specimen sequenced in a study of T cell clonotyping in hematopoietic cell transplantation (dated by TCRdb to the early 2020s). The library was prepared using the immunoSEQ multiplex PCR assay. TCRdb mirrors the immuneACCESS table, restricted to in-frame sequences. Some clones are absent from its copies; in checked studies, under half trace to an unresolved V gene, and the reason for the others is unknown. In this sample the table shows 25,000 to 30,000 clones, about four fifths of which occur a single time. Less than 2% of the sample lies in the top ten. This specimen's time point label, per the study, means: recipient sample about 28 days before transplant, after cytoreduction. Sequences were derived from peripheral blood mononuclear cells, sampled before stem cell transplant. The receptor source for this set is a middle-aged man with acute myeloid leukemia. Some clones in this sample may be carry-over from other donors' samples.

This clone was picked up one time. The rearrangement joins TRBV7-2 to TRBJ2-7, with 8 bases matching TRBD1. Germline V lookup: CDR1 SGHTA, CDR2 FQGNSA. Losses at the gene ends were 3 bases for V and 6 bases for J; bases not matched to a gene: 4. This CDR3 is 13 amino acids long. DNA for the CDR3: TGTGCCAGCAGCTTTCGACAGGGGAGCGAGCAGTACTTC. Translating it yields CASSFRQGSEQYF.

For this clone: One end of the junction varies from germline; a read error may be responsible. This CDR3 is CASSPGGRETQYF. CDR3 nucleotides: TGTGCTAGCAGCCCAGGGGGTAGGGAGACCCAGTACTTC. The chain employs TRBV7-7 and TRBJ2-5; 7 nucleotides agree with TRBD1. The CDR3 spans 13 residues. Germline V lookup: CDR1 SSHAT, CDR2 FNYEAQ (reference sequence).

This chain connects TRBV30 to TRBJ1-2, with TRBD1 matching 9 bases. The ends lost 6 bases at V and 7 bases at J; junction bases unmatched: 15. The CDR3 consists of 15 residues. The germline V gene has CDR1 GTSNPN and CDR2 SVGIG (reference sequence). The chain's CDR3 is CACSAGGQGHLGYTF. The CDR3 DNA follows: TGTGCCTGCTCCGCCGGGGGACAGGGACACCTTGGCTACACCTTC.

This chain uses TRBV5-6 with TRBJ1-2; D might be TRBD1 (6 bases). Between the trimmed V and J ends, which lost 5 bases and 7 bases, there was a span of 21 bases. Germline V lookup: CDR1 SGHDT, CDR2 YYEEEE. The CDR3 length is 15 residues. As DNA, the CDR3 is TGTGCCAGCAGTTTGATGGACAGAAGCTCGTTTGGCTACACCTTC. It codes for CASSLMDRSSFGYTF.

The chain recombines TRBV5-1 with TRBJ2-7; 9 bases map to TRBD1. The CDR3 loop spans 15 amino acids. From germline, CDR1 is SGHRS and CDR2 YFSETQ. The V gene end was trimmed by 4 bases and the J gene end by 2 bases; junction bases not matched to a gene: 7. The CDR3 DNA sequence: TGCGCCAGCAGCGCCGGGACAGGGTCCACCTACGAGCAGTACTTC. It translates to CASSAGTGSTYEQYF.

The J gene is TRBJ1-1, the V gene TRBV15, with D possibly matching TRBD1 (5 bases). Germline assignment: CDR1 LNHNV and CDR2 YYDKDF (reference sequence). V was cut by 3 bases and J by 0 bases, with 8 bases left in between. The CDR3 covers 14 residues. The CDR3 sequence is CATSRGRLNTEAFF. In DNA form, the CDR3 reads TGTGCCACCAGCAGGGGACGGCTGAACACTGAAGCTTTCTTT.

Comment on this clone: The junction departs from germline at one end; a sequencing error may be responsible. The rearrangement links TRBV11-3 to TRBJ2-7; a weak D match, TRBD2 (5 bases). There are 14 residues in the CDR3. Looked up from germline, CDR1 is SGHNT and CDR2 is YENEEA. The CDR3 protein is CASSLIGNSNEQYF. CDR3 DNA sequence: TGTGCCAGCAGCTTGATCGGGAACTCCAACGAGCAGTACTTC.

V and J are TRBV6-7 and TRBJ2-7; 10 nucleotides align to TRBD2. TRBV6-7 qualifies as an ORF whose function is uncertain. Trimming took 0 bases from V and 6 from J; bases not matched to a gene: 14. The CDR3 spans 18 residues. The CDR3 DNA follows: TGTGCCAGCAGTTACTCTGGGACTAGCGCCAGGAGGCCGTGCGAGCAGTACTTC. Its protein product is CASSYSGTSARRPCEQYF.

The chain employs TRBV19 and TRBJ1-2; the D gene is possibly TRBD1 (6 bases). This CDR3 has 16 residues. Trimming pared 4 bases from V and 8 bases from J, leaving 23 bases between. Germline assignment: CDR1 LNHDA and CDR2 SQIVND (reference sequence). CDR3 nucleotide sequence: TGTGCCAGTAGTACAGGGGACCGATCTAATCCTCTCGGCTACACCTTC. Amino acid sequence: CASSTGDRSNPLGYTF.

This clone occurred a few times. This chain joins TRBV11-2 and TRBJ2-7; tentative D call: TRBD1 (6 bases). Per germline, CDR1 SGHAT and CDR2 FQNNGV. The CDR3 extends over 12 amino acids. The V end lost 5 bases, the J end lost 7 bases, and 12 bases lay between the germline ends. Here the CDR3 reads CASSRDTLEQYF. The CDR3 region has the DNA TGTGCCAGCAGCAGGGACACTCTTGAGCAGTACTTC.

The V gene is TRBV29-1, the J gene TRBJ1-5; 8 positions agree with TRBD1. Germline V gene data show CDR1 as SQVTM and CDR2 as ANQGSEA. This CDR3 is 14 amino acids long. J was trimmed by 3 bases and V by 4 bases; bases with no gene match: 5. CDR3 protein: CSVGGDRYNQPQHF. CDR3 bases: TGCAGCGTTGGTGGGGACAGGTACAATCAGCCCCAGCATTTT.

The gene calls are TRBV11-3 and TRBJ2-7, with 14 bases identical to TRBD2. V dropped 5 bases and J dropped 7; count of bases not matched to a gene: 16. There are 18 residues in the CDR3. Germline V gene lookup returns CDR1 SGHNT and CDR2 YENEEA. The CDR3 DNA reads as TGTGCCAGCAGCGGGTGGACTAGCGGGAGGCCCTCTGGAAGAGAGCAGTACTTC. Translation gives CASSGWTSGRPSGREQYF.

The rearrangement joins TRBV10-1 to TRBJ2-1; 10 bases match TRBD2. This CDR3 is 16 amino acids long. Germline trimming cut 6 bases from V and 7 bases from J; bases unmatched to any gene: 12. The germline CDR1 and CDR2 sequences are WNHNN and SYGVQD (reference sequence). The CDR3, as DNA: TGCGCCAGCAGCCGAGGGTCCCTAGCGGGAGTGAATGAGCAGTTCTTC. Amino acid sequence: CASSRGSLAGVNEQFF.

This chain connects TRBV6-5 to TRBJ2-7; D unclear. Germline V gene sequence: CDR1 MNHEY, CDR2 SVGAGI. V was trimmed by 8 bases and J by 3 bases, leaving 8 bases between them. There are 11 residues in the CDR3. The CDR3 sequence: CASELDYEQYF. The CDR3 bases are TGTGCCAGCGAATTGGACTACGAGCAGTACTTC.

The chain recombines TRBV5-4 with TRBJ1-5, with TRBD1 matching 7 bases. Germline lookup yields CDR1 SGHNT and CDR2 YYREEE (reference sequence). The J segment lost 1 base and the V segment lost 5 bases, leaving 3 bases of the junction unmatched. There are 14 residues in the CDR3. The CDR3 loop is CASSIQGSNQPQHF. Written as DNA, the CDR3 is TGTGCCAGCAGTATACAGGGGAGCAATCAGCCCCAGCATTTT. Based on the CDR3 plus reference TRBV5-4 and TRBJ1-5, the full variable domain is ETGVTQSPTHLIKTRGQQVTLRCSSQSGHNTVSWYQQALGQGPQFIFQYYREEENGRGNFPPRFSGLQFPNYSSELNVNALELDDSALYLCASSIQGSNQPQHFGDGTRLSIL.

The CDR3 nucleotides read TGCGCCAGCAGCTTGGCCCCCGGGACTAGCTCCGCTGAGCAGTTCTTC. Protein product: CASSLAPGTSSAEQFF. The chain uses TRBV5-1 and TRBJ2-1, with 9 bases fitting TRBD2. The CDR3 extends over 16 amino acids. Looked up from germline, CDR1 is SGHRS and CDR2 is YFSETQ. Unmatched junction bases numbered 10, after V lost 0 bases and J lost 9 bases.

J is TRBJ1-2 and V is TRBV10-3; 8 nucleotides match TRBD1. The V and J ends lost 6 bases and 6 bases, in that order; junction bases with no gene match: 6. The CDR3 consists of 13 residues. In germline, CDR1 is ENHRY, CDR2 SYGVKD. CDR3 protein: CAIRDRENHGYTF. The CDR3 coding sequence is TGTGCCATCAGGGACAGGGAAAACCATGGCTACACCTTC.

In nucleotides, the CDR3 is TGCGCCAGCAGCCCTGCGGGGGGGAACATTCAGTACTTC. Amino acid sequence: CASSPAGGNIQYF. This chain links TRBV4-3 with TRBJ2-4; 9 positions match TRBD2. Germline V gene sequence: CDR1 LGHNA, CDR2 YSLEER. This CDR3 comprises 13 residues. Trimming took 4 bases from V and 7 from J; bases not matched to a gene: 2.

This chain links TRBV6-1 with TRBJ2-1, with 12 bases lining up with TRBD2. The CDR3 covers 15 residues. V trimming: 7 bases; J trimming: 5 bases; junction bases outside the gene matches: 6. The germline CDR1 and CDR2 sequences are MNHNS and SASEGT. The CDR3 spells CASKDLAGGDNEQFF. Written as DNA, the CDR3 is TGTGCCAGCAAAGACCTAGCGGGGGGGGACAATGAGCAGTTCTTC.

CDR3 amino acids: CASSPRGPGTEAFF. CDR3 DNA sequence: TGTGCCAGCAGCCCGCGTGGGCCAGGGACCGAAGCTTTCTTT. The chain uses TRBV7-9 and TRBJ1-1; D may be TRBD1 (5 bases). Germline CDR1 SEHNR, CDR2 FQNEAQ (reference sequence). Trimming shortened V by 5 bases and J by 8 bases, and 18 bases separated the two germline ends. CDR3 length: 14 amino acids. The whole variable domain, remainder taken from reference TRBV7-9 and TRBJ1-1, is DTGVSQNPRHKITKRGQNVTFRCDPISEHNRLYWYRQTLGQGPEFLTYFQNEAQLEKSRLLSDRFSAERPKGSFSTLEIQRTEQGDSAMYLCASSPRGPGTEAFFGQGTRLTVV.

The chain uses TRBV19 and TRBJ2-1; D may match TRBD1 or TRBD2 (5 bases each). Germline CDR1 and CDR2: LNHDA and SQIVND (reference sequence). V lost 6 bases, J lost 8 bases, and 14 bases lay in between. CDR3 length: 13 residues. CDR3 sequence reads: CASSAVGRDEQFF. The CDR3 DNA is TGTGCCAGTAGCGCTGTGGGGCGGGATGAGCAGTTCTTC.

The chain couples TRBV6-4 to TRBJ2-6; TRBD1 is a possible D gene (6 bases). There are 17 residues in the CDR3. Trimming shortened V by 6 bases and J by 0 bases, and 15 bases separated the two germline ends. The germline V gene encodes CDR1 MRHNA and CDR2 SNTAGT. Here the CDR3 reads CASRGQISYSGANVLTF. CDR3 DNA: TGTGCCAGCAGAGGACAGATCTCATACTCTGGGGCCAACGTCCTGACTTTC.

J is TRBJ2-1 and V is TRBV27; 10 bases fit TRBD1. The CDR3 has 17 amino acids. Per germline, CDR1 MNHEY and CDR2 SMNVEV (reference sequence). The V gene end was trimmed by 3 bases and the J gene end by 15 bases; junction bases not matched to a gene: 20. CDR3 loop: CASSFSPGQGPTMSTFF. The DNA of the CDR3 is TGTGCCAGCAGTTTTTCTCCGGGACAGGGGCCTACAATGAGCACGTTCTTC.

The chain links TRBV5-1 to TRBJ2-2; the D is unclear. Deletions cut 2 bases from V and 7 bases from J, with 12 bases between. The germline CDR1 and CDR2 sequences are SGHRS and YFSETQ. The CDR3 is made up of 14 amino acids. The CDR3 reads CASSFQGSSGELFF. The DNA for the CDR3 is TGCGCCAGCAGCTTCCAAGGAAGTAGCGGGGAGCTGTTTTTT.